The entry below describes one TCR beta chain. These data come from a study of blood T cell repertoires in COVID-19. About the study: The origin of the acute and convalescent COVID-19 samples was the United States, Italy and Spain. PBMCs, B-cell-depleted T cells, or T cells provided the cDNA or gDNA that made up the material.

The authors' processing: Amplification from reference gene primers served as the basis for estimated nucleated cell counts. Assay: immunoSEQ multiplex PCR; the TCRdb copy retains only in-frame clones and omits some. That table supplies the V and J calls and clone size; D and trimming were determined from the DNA. This sample has approximately 140,000 clones, with 80% found just once. Per the germline V gene, CDR1 is MDHEN and CDR2 is SYDVKM. J lost 1 base, V lost 11 bases, and 15 bases had no gene match. The CDR3 consists of 17 residues. The rearrangement links TRBV28 to TRBJ2-3; TRBD2 aligns across 10 bases. Sequencing was carried out using peripheral blood. The TCR originated in a man in his 60s with active or convalescent COVID-19. The CDR3 coding sequence is TGTGCCCGCCCTAGGCAGCGGGAGGGAAAGGGCACAGATACGCAGTATTTT. This encodes CARPRQREGKGTDTQYF.